The 12 T cell receptor beta chains given below trace back to one sample, sequenced in a study of TET2 disruption in CD19-targeted CAR T cells. Here immunoSEQ multiplex PCR was the method, and the copy in TCRdb shows in-frame clones only, minus some. The table gives 25,000 or so clones; the top ten clones make up 1.5% to 2% of it. For these TCRs, the target antigens are not known. Noted treatment: autologous CTL019 cells: CD19 CAR with 4-1BB and CD3 zeta domains. The material sequenced was CD8- CAR+ T cells sorted from cultured blood T cells, taken for CD19 CAR T cell therapy. The sample's subset: CD8-negative CAR-positive T cells from the infusion product. These receptors all stem from a man aged 65-85 years with chronic lymphocytic leukemia.

On this clone itself: The read terminates 3 residues ahead of where the CDR3 ends, so the germline J gene completes it. V and J are TRBV7-3 and TRBJ1-2; possible D gene TRBD1, 6 bases. Trimming left V 0 bases short and J 5 bases short, with 13 bases between. CDR1 and CDR2 (germline): SGHTA, FQGTGA. The CDR3 is 15 amino acids. CDR3 region: CASSLTGGQTYGYTF. CDR3 DNA (partial): TGTGCCAGCAGCTTAACGGGAGGACAGACATATGGC. Full variable domain (rest looked up from reference TRBV7-3 and TRBJ1-2): GAGVSQTPSNKVTEKGKYVELRCDPISGHTALYWYRQSLGQGPEFLIYFQGTGAADDSGLPNDRFFAVRPEGSVSTLKIQRTERGDSAVYLCASSLTGGQTYGYTFGSGTRLTVV.

In regard to this clone: The read ends 3 residues before the CDR3 terminus; that terminus is restored from the germline J gene. V gene TRBV7-9 combines with J gene TRBJ2-4; 7 nucleotides agree with TRBD1. In germline, CDR1 is SEHNR, CDR2 FQNEAQ (reference sequence). The CDR3 consists of 15 residues. The CDR3 sequence: CASSPRQGWSYGQYF. Incomplete CDR3 DNA: TGTGCCAGCAGCCCCAGACAGGGCTGGTCCTACGGT.

Comments on this clone: A read error may account for a junction end that differs from germline. Sequencing ends 3 residues short of the CDR3 end; the germline J gene provides the rest. The rearrangement uses TRBV6-2 or TRBV6-3 and TRBJ1-3; no firm D call. The CDR3 is made up of 15 amino acids. The germline gives CDR1 MNHEY, CDR2 SVGEGT. Partial CDR3 DNA: TGTGCCAGCAGTTCGTCCAGTAGCTCTGGAAACACT. It is translated as CASSSSSSSGNT. The full CDR3 reads CASSSSSSSGNTIYF.

About this clone: The CDR3 is cut off 3 residues early in the read; its end comes from the germline J gene. The genes are TRBV19 and TRBJ2-6; D remains unclear. CDR3 length equals 13 residues. CDR1 and CDR2 from the germline V gene are LNHDA and SQIVND (reference sequence). V lost 3 bases and J lost 3, with 3 bases in between. The CDR3 loop reads CASSILGANVLTF. The sequenced CDR3 bases are TGTGCCAGTAGTATCCTTGGGGCCAACGTC.

As concerns this clone: Coverage ceases 3 residues before the CDR3 finishes, and the germline J gene fills in the end. This chain uses TRBV19 with TRBJ2-1, with D tentatively TRBD1 (6 bases). CDR3 length: 15 residues. The V end was cut by 3 bases, the J end by 1 base, with 10 bases between. Per germline, CDR1 LNHDA and CDR2 SQIVND (reference sequence). The CDR3 reads CASSIYRESYNEQFF. The covered CDR3 bases are TGTGCCAGTAGTATTTACAGGGAGTCCTACAATGAG. Full variable domain (missing parts from reference TRBV19 and TRBJ2-1): DGGITQSPKYLFRKEGQNVTLSCEQNLNHDAMYWYRQDPGQGLRLIYYSQIVNDFQKGDIAEGYSVSREKKESFPLTVTSAQKNPTAFYLCASSIYRESYNEQFFGPGTRLTVL.

Remarks on this clone: The read finishes 3 residues shy of the CDR3 end, and the germline J gene is used to complete it. This sequence joins TRBV5-1 and TRBJ2-7; TRBD1 agrees at 8 bases. Unmatched junction bases numbered 12, after V lost 4 bases and J lost 6 bases. The CDR3 covers 15 residues. Germline values: CDR1 SGHRS, CDR2 YFSETQ. The CDR3 DNA, read in part, is TGCGCCAGCAGCCTCCGGACAGGGATAGCCTTCGAG. It encodes CASSLRTGIAFE. The entire CDR3 reads CASSLRTGIAFEQYF.

Regarding this clone: Read coverage stops 3 residues before the CDR3 terminus; the germline J gene supplies the remainder. The chain couples TRBV18 to TRBJ1-1; D unresolved. The ends were cut back, 4 bases at V and 1 base at J, with 7 bases in the middle. The CDR3 extends over 13 amino acids. Germline V gene sequence: CDR1 KGHSH, CDR2 LQKENI. The CDR3 sequence is CASSQRGNTEAFF. The CDR3 DNA, read in part, is TGTGCCAGCTCACAGAGAGGGAACACTGAA.

Concerning this clone: The sequence runs out 3 residues before the end of the CDR3; the remainder is reconstructed from the germline J gene. The V call is TRBV7-8, the J call TRBJ2-4; D is possibly TRBD1 (6 bases). The CDR3 extends over 15 amino acids. The germline V gene has CDR1 SGHVS and CDR2 FQNEAQ. The CDR3 here is CASSTQTGPRETQYF. CDR3 DNA (partial): TGTGCCAGCAGCACACAGACAGGCCCCAGGGAGACT.

A note on this clone: The read gets to within 3 residues of the CDR3 end, and the germline J gene fills in the rest. The chain employs TRBV7-9 and TRBJ1-1; D uncertain. This CDR3 has 12 amino acids. Germline V gene data show CDR1 as SEHNR and CDR2 as FQNEAQ (reference sequence). V gave up 5 bases and J gave up 6 bases, with 10 bases separating them. The CDR3 protein is CASSMAGSEAFF. The sequenced CDR3 bases are TGTGCCAGCAGCATGGCGGGATCTGAA.

Concerning this clone itself: The CDR3 is cut off 3 residues early in the read; its end comes from the germline J gene. V gene TRBV18 combines with J gene TRBJ2-5, with 7 nucleotides matching TRBD1. The CDR3 runs to 14 residues. J was trimmed by 5 bases and V by 4 bases; bases with no gene match: 7. The germline gives CDR1 KGHSH, CDR2 LQKENI. CDR3: CASSQQGPPETQYF. CDR3 DNA (partial): TGTGCCAGCTCACAACAGGGGCCGCCGGAGACC.

Notes on this clone: The CDR3 extends 3 residues past the end of the read, so its final part is completed from the germline J gene. This chain connects TRBV4-2 to TRBJ1-4; no definite D call. The CDR3 runs to 14 residues. With 0 bases removed from V and 8 bases from J, the gap between germline ends came to 10 bases. Germline CDR1 LGHNA, CDR2 YNFKEQ. Partial CDR3 DNA: TGTGCCAGCAGCCAAGATGCCGGAGGGGAAAAA. This gives the protein CASSQDAGGEK. The CDR3, in full, reads CASSQDAGGEKLFF.

As regards this clone: The junction departs from germline at one end; a sequencing error may be responsible. The sequenced fragment ends 3 residues before the CDR3 boundary, so the rest is inferred from the germline J gene. This sample includes further DNA sequences coding for the same CDR3. This chain connects TRBV29-1 to TRBJ1-2; D may be TRBD1 (5 bases). The CDR3 has 12 amino acids. Germline assignment: CDR1 SQVTM and CDR2 ANQGSEA. The chain's CDR3 is CSYRQGTYGYTF. The CDR3 DNA, read in part, is TGCAGCTACCGGCAGGGTACCTATGGT.